One and the same sample provided the 15 T cell receptor beta chains below, sequenced in a study of T cell changes during pregnancy in multiple sclerosis (dated by TCRdb to between 2018 and 2021). Libraries were prepared through the immunoSEQ multiplex PCR assay. Here the immuneACCESS table is served through TCRdb, limited to in-frame sequences with V and J called. Missing clones are a known gap in these copies; in checked studies unresolved V genes cover under half, and the rest lacks a known reason. This sample is represented by fewer than 85,000 clones; around 94% of them were singletons. Of the sample, less than 3.5% is held by the ten largest clones. Sequencing was performed on peripheral blood, taken in the third trimester of pregnancy. Receptors were obtained from a female donor in good health, enrolled as a control in a pregnancy study.

This chain uses TRBV7-2 with TRBJ2-3; 10 bases are shared with TRBD2. With V trimmed by 5 bases and J by 2 bases, 7 bases remained unmatched. The length of the CDR3 is 16 residues. CDR1 is SGHTA and CDR2 is FQGNSA in the germline V gene. DNA of the CDR3: TGTGCCAGCAGCCAACATAGCGGGGGGTCCACAGATACGCAGTATTTT. Protein: CASSQHSGGSTDTQYF.

J is TRBJ1-5 and V is TRBV19, with D perhaps TRBD1 (6 bases). The germline V gene encodes CDR1 LNHDA and CDR2 SQIVND (reference sequence). The CDR3 runs to 13 residues. Trimming removed 7 bases from V and 7 bases from J, with 14 bases in between. In DNA form, the CDR3 reads TGTGCCAGTATTGCAGGGGAGGGACAGCCCCAGCATTTT. This gives the protein CASIAGEGQPQHF.

The chain recombines TRBV6-1 with TRBJ2-7; 8 nucleotides agree with TRBD1. CDR1 is MNHNS and CDR2 is SASEGT in the germline V gene. The CDR3 runs to 14 residues. V trimming: 10 bases; J trimming: 6 bases; junction bases outside the gene matches: 14. In nucleotides, the CDR3 is TGTGCCACCAAGAGGGGACAGGTTGACGGCGAGCAGTACTTC. This codes for CATKRGQVDGEQYF.

The chain has TRBV10-3 and TRBJ1-6; 10 bases are shared with TRBD1. This CDR3 comprises 16 residues. The germline V gene has CDR1 ENHRY and CDR2 SYGVKD. Germline trimming cut 2 bases from V and 7 bases from J; bases unmatched to any gene: 5. In nucleotides, the CDR3 is TGTGCCATCAGTGAGGATATGGGACAGGGGAATTCACCCCTCCACTTT. Residues: CAISEDMGQGNSPLHF.

This rearrangement joins TRBV7-3 to TRBJ1-1, with 7 bases identical to TRBD1. The CDR3 contains 13 residues. V lost 4 bases to trimming and J lost 4 bases; unmatched junction nucleotides: 3. Germline assignment: CDR1 SGHTA and CDR2 FQGTGA. In DNA, the CDR3 is TGTGCCAGCAGCTCAGGACAGGCCACTGAAGCTTTCTTT. This gives the protein CASSSGQATEAFF.

Written as DNA, the CDR3 is TGTGCCAGCAGCCGCTACCCCCAGCGGGGGAATGGAGAGACCCAGTACTTC. It yields the protein CASSRYPQRGNGETQYF. The chain uses TRBV27 and TRBJ2-5, with 8 bases identical to TRBD2. The CDR3 extends over 17 amino acids. In germline, CDR1 is MNHEY, CDR2 SMNVEV (reference sequence). Germline trimming cut 6 bases from V and 4 bases from J; bases unmatched to any gene: 16.

The chain couples TRBV10-3 to TRBJ2-5, with TRBD1 matching over 9 bases. The CDR3 covers 16 residues. V was pared by 0 bases and J by 5 bases, with 7 bases of the junction left unmatched. Germline values: CDR1 ENHRY, CDR2 SYGVKD. In DNA, the CDR3 is TGTGCCATCAGTGAGTCCTACACAGGGGGCAGGGAGACCCAGTACTTC. This gives the protein CAISESYTGGRETQYF.

The rearrangement links TRBV5-8 to TRBJ2-7, with TRBD1 identical over 8 bases. Trimming at V came to 0 bases and at J to 5 bases, leaving 4 bases not matched to a gene. This CDR3 is 14 amino acids long. The germline gives CDR1 SGHTS, CDR2 YDEGEE. In DNA form, the CDR3 reads TGTGCCAGCAGCTTGGGGGGACAGGAGAACGAGCAGTACTTC. Amino acids: CASSLGGQENEQYF.

The chain recombines TRBV10-3 with TRBJ2-7; tentative D call: TRBD2 (6 bases). Trimming took off 2 bases at V and 3 bases at J, with 11 bases between the two ends. The CDR3 sequence is 14 residues long. From germline, CDR1 is ENHRY and CDR2 SYGVKD. CDR3 nucleotide sequence: TGTGCCATCAGTGAGGGCGGGACTCTCTACGAGCAGTACTTC. It encodes CAISEGGTLYEQYF.

V gene TRBV7-8 combines with J gene TRBJ2-1; 8 bases line up with TRBD2. Germline assignment: CDR1 SGHVS and CDR2 FQNEAQ. The V gene end was trimmed by 4 bases and the J gene end by 6 bases; junction bases not matched to a gene: 5. This CDR3 spans 14 amino acids. The CDR3, as DNA: TGTGCCAGCAGCTCCTCCGGGACTAGCAATGAGCAGTTCTTC. This encodes CASSSSGTSNEQFF.

J is TRBJ1-4 and V is TRBV19; D is unclear. CDR3 length: 11 amino acids. Deletions cut 6 bases from V and 4 bases from J, with 3 bases between. In germline, CDR1 is LNHDA, CDR2 SQIVND (reference sequence). CDR3 coding DNA: TGTGCCAGTAGCGGTAATGAAAAACTGTTTTTT. This gives the protein CASSGNEKLFF.

The rearrangement joins TRBV7-2 to TRBJ1-4; D gene uncertain. CDR1 is SGHTA and CDR2 is FQGNSA in the germline V gene. The length of the CDR3 is 15 residues. Between the trimmed V and J ends, which lost 2 bases and 7 bases, there was a span of 14 bases. The CDR3 reads CASSLSHRGGEKLFF. The CDR3 region has the DNA TGTGCCAGCAGCTTAAGCCACAGAGGAGGTGAAAAACTGTTTTTT.

This chain joins TRBV7-2 and TRBJ1-3, with TRBD1 identical over 9 bases. The CDR3 is 16 amino acids. With V trimmed by 6 bases and J by 1 base, 7 bases remained unmatched. The germline V gene has CDR1 SGHTA and CDR2 FQGNSA. CDR3 protein: CASRPGQGRSGNTIYF. CDR3 nucleotides: TGTGCCAGCAGACCGGGACAGGGTCGATCTGGAAACACCATATATTTT.

This rearrangement joins TRBV4-1 to TRBJ2-3; TRBD2 matches 7 bases. With V trimmed by 0 bases and J by 4 bases, 7 bases remained unmatched. Germline V gene lookup returns CDR1 MGHRA and CDR2 YSYEKL. The CDR3 has 16 amino acids. DNA for the CDR3: TGCGCCAGCAGCCAAGAGAGCGGGGTAGGGGCAGATACGCAGTATTTT. Translation gives CASSQESGVGADTQYF.

V and J are TRBV29-1 and TRBJ2-5, with 13 bases identical to TRBD2. Germline V gene lookup returns CDR1 SQVTM and CDR2 ANQGSEA. The CDR3 has 17 amino acids. V was clipped by 1 base and J by 2 bases; unmatched bases: 7. The CDR3 here is CSVEGVWGLAGQETQYF. CDR3 DNA sequence: TGCAGCGTTGAAGGCGTCTGGGGACTAGCGGGACAAGAGACCCAGTACTTC.